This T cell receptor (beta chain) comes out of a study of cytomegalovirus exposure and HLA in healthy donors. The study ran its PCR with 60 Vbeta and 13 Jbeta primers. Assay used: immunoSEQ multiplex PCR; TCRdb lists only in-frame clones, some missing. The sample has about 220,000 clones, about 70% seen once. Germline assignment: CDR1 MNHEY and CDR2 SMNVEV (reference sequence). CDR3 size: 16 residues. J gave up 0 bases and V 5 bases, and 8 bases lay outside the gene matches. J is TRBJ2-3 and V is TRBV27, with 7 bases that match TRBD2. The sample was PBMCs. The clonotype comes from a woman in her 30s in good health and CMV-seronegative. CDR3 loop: CASSLLGSGSTDTQYF. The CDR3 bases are TGTGCCAGCAGTCTCCTGGGTAGCGGGAGCACAGATACGCAGTATTTT.